What follows are 8 T cell receptor beta chains derived from one specimen sequenced in a study of blood T cell repertoires in COVID-19 (dated by TCRdb to the early 2020s). The protocol used for the library was the immunoSEQ multiplex PCR assay. The source is immuneACCESS, and TCRdb retained only in-frame sequences with V and J called. Part of the clones is not carried over; for the studies checked, unresolved V genes explain less than half of this, and the remainder is unexplained. For this sample the table gives about 150,000 clones, of which 81% were detected only once. The leading ten clones occupy roughly 8% of the sample. The sample comprised peripheral blood. The origin of the receptors is a human donor with acute or convalescent COVID-19. The donor label of this sample is uncertain.

This chain's CDR3 is CASSPREDEQYF. As DNA, the CDR3 is TGCGCCAGCAGCCCGCGCGAAGACGAGCAGTACTTC. V is TRBV5-1 and J is TRBJ2-7; unclear D gene. Trimming pared 4 bases from V and 5 bases from J, leaving 10 bases between. The V gene's germline CDR1 is SGHRS and CDR2 YFSETQ. The CDR3 has 12 residues.

This rearrangement joins TRBV2 to TRBJ1-2; 7 positions match TRBD1. CDR3 length: 14 amino acids. CDR1 and CDR2 (germline): SNHLY, FYNNEI. V trimming: 4 bases; J trimming: 8 bases; junction bases outside the gene matches: 10. The CDR3 reads CASSANRGAVGYTF. The CDR3 nucleotides read TGTGCCAGCAGTGCCAACAGGGGAGCTGTGGGCTACACCTTC.

The chain couples TRBV11-2 to TRBJ1-2, with a weak D call TRBD1 (5 bases). The CDR3 consists of 14 residues. V lost 4 bases and J 3 bases, leaving 12 bases between the germline ends. Germline V gives CDR1 SGHAT, CDR2 FQNNGV. The DNA for the CDR3 is TGTGCCAGCAGCTCCCAGCGGGGCGACTATGGCTACACCTTC. Translated: CASSSQRGDYGYTF.

This clone has more than one count but fewer than ten. This chain joins TRBV19 and TRBJ2-7, with D perhaps matching TRBD1 (6 bases). This CDR3 has 13 amino acids. Germline-derived CDR1 and CDR2 are LNHDA and SQIVND (reference sequence). V was clipped by 1 base and J by 3 bases, with 7 bases between them. In DNA form, the CDR3 reads TGTGCCAGTAGTATAGGGGGGCTCTACGAGCAGTACTTC. Amino acids: CASSIGGLYEQYF.

The chain carries TRBV29-1 and TRBJ2-3; the match to TRBD2 covers 7 bases. This CDR3 has 13 amino acids. Per the germline V gene, CDR1 is SQVTM and CDR2 is ANQGSEA. J was trimmed by 5 bases and V by 8 bases; bases with no gene match: 10. The DNA for the CDR3 is TGCAGCCTTCATAGCGGGCGGGGAGATACGCAGTATTTT. This gives the protein CSLHSGRGDTQYF.

The chain carries TRBV9 and TRBJ2-2; D unclear. Deletions cut 0 bases from V and 2 bases from J, with 8 bases between. The germline CDR1 and CDR2 sequences are SGDLS and YYNGEE. This CDR3 comprises 15 residues. The CDR3 DNA sequence: TGTGCCAGCAGCGTAGCCAGGCATAACACCGGGGAGCTGTTTTTT. Translated, it gives CASSVARHNTGELFF.

Notes on this clone: Other DNA sequences within the sample encode an identical CDR3. This chain uses TRBV27 with TRBJ2-7; 7 nucleotides line up with TRBD2. Germline V lookup: CDR1 MNHEY, CDR2 SMNVEV (reference sequence). CDR3 length: 13 residues. Trimming removed 2 bases from V and 4 bases from J; junction bases left unmatched: 2. The CDR3 region has the DNA TGTGCCAGCAGTTTACGGGGAGGGTACGAGCAGTACTTC. As protein: CASSLRGGYEQYF.

The chain combines TRBV5-6 with TRBJ1-6, with D maybe TRBD1 (5 bases). This CDR3 contains 16 residues. V shed 4 bases and J shed 5 bases, with 16 bases lying between them. The germline V gene encodes CDR1 SGHDT and CDR2 YYEEEE. CDR3 amino acids: CASSPPGGTDNSPLHF. The CDR3 coding sequence is TGTGCCAGCAGCCCTCCGGGCGGGACTGATAATTCACCCCTCCACTTT.